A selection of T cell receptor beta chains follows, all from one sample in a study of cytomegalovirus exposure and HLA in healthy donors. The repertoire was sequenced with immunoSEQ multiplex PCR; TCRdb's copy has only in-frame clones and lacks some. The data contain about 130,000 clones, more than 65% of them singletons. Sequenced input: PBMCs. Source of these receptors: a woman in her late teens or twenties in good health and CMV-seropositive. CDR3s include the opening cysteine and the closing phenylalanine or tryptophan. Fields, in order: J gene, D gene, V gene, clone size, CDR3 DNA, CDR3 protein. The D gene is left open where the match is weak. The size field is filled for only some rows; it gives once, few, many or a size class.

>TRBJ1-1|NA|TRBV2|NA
TGTGCCAGCTATGTAGGGAGTACGTGTGAAGCTTTCTTT
CASYVGSTCEAFF
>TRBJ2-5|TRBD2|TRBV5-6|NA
TGTGCCAGCAGCTTGGTGGCGGGGGACCAAGAGACCCAGTACTTC
CASSLVAGDQETQYF
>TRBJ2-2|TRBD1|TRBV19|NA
TGTGCCAGTAATCAGGGGGCCGCCACCGGGGAGCTGTTTTTT
CASNQGAATGELFF
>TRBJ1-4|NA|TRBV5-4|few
TGTGCCAGCAGCCTCCGGGGAGCAACTAATGAAAAACTGTTTTTT
CASSLRGATNEKLFF
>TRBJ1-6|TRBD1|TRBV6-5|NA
TGTGCCAGCAGTTACTCGAGTGGGACAGATAATTCACCCCTCCACTTT
CASSYSSGTDNSPLHF
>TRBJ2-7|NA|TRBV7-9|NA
TGTGCCAGCAGCCGACAGGTTTTCGAGCAGTACTTC
CASSRQVFEQYF
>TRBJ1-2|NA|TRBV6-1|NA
TGTGCCAGCAGACCGGGATACGACTATGGCTACACCTTC
CASRPGYDYGYTF
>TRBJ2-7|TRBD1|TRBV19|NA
TGTGCCAGTAGCTACACAGGGGAGAGCTCCTACGAGCAGTACTTC
CASSYTGESSYEQYF
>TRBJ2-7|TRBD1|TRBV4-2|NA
TGTGCCAGCAGCCAAGACCCGGACAGGGGAGGCGAGCAGTACTTC
CASSQDPDRGGEQYF
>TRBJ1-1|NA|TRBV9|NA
TGTGCCAGCAGCGTAGTTCAGGGAAACACTGAAGCTTTCTTT
CASSVVQGNTEAFF
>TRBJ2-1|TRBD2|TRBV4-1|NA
TGCGCCAGCAGCCAAGTTGCGGGGGGGCAAGGTGAGCAGTTCTTC
CASSQVAGGQGEQFF
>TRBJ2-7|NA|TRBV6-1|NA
TGTGCCAGCAGTGATGGGACTTGGGGCTACGAGCAGTACTTC
CASSDGTWGYEQYF
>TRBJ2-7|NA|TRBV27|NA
TGTGCCAGCAGGGGAGAGGGGGACGAGCAGTACTTC
CASRGEGDEQYF
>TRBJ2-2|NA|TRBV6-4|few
TGTGCCAGCAGTGAAACGGACACGAACACCGGGGAGCTGTTTTTT
CASSETDTNTGELFF
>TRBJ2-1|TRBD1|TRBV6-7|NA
TGTGCCAGCAGTTCCGGGACAGGGCGTACCTCCTACAATGAGCAGTTCTTC
CASSSGTGRTSYNEQFF
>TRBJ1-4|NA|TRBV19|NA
TGTGCCAGTAGAAACCCTGCGACTAATGAAAAACTGTTTTTT
CASRNPATNEKLFF
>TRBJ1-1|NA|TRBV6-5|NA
TGTGCCAGCAGCCTCTCCCGGACTTCCGGCACTGAAGCTTTCTTT
CASSLSRTSGTEAFF
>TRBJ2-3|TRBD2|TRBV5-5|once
TGTGCCAGCAGCCGAACAGCGGGGGGAGGAAATACGCAGTATTTT
CASSRTAGGGNTQYF
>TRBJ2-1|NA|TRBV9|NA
TGTGCCAGCAGCGACAAGGGGCAGACCTACAATGAGCAGTTCTTC
CASSDKGQTYNEQFF
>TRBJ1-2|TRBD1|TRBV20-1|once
TGCAGTACACAGGGGGGGTATGGCTACACCTTC
CSTQGGYGYTF
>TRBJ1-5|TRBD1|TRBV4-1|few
TGCGCCAGCAGCCAGATGGGACAGGGAAACAATCAGCCCCAGCATTTT
CASSQMGQGNNQPQHF
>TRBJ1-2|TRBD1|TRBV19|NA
TGTGCCAGTAGTAAAGGGACAGGTGGGAACTATGGCTACACCTTC
CASSKGTGGNYGYTF
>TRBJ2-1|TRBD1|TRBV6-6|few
TGTGCCAGCAATTTACAGGGGACAAACAATGAGCAGTTCTTC
CASNLQGTNNEQFF
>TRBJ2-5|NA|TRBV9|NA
TGTGCCAGCAGCGTAGGGGGGCTGGGCCTACAAGAGACCCAGTACTTC
CASSVGGLGLQETQYF
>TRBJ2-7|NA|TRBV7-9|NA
TGTGCCAGCAGCGGACCGGGACTCGTCTACGAGCAGTACTTC
CASSGPGLVYEQYF
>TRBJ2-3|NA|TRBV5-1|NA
TGCGCCAGCAGCGGGGACACGAACACAGATACGCAGTATTTT
CASSGDTNTDTQYF
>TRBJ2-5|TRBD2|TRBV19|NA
TGTGCCAGTAGTATTAGCGGGGCACCTCAAGAGACCCAGTACTTC
CASSISGAPQETQYF
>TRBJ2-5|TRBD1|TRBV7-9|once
TGTGCCAGCAGCTCCGGGACAGGGGTAGGAGAAGAGACCCAGTACTTC
CASSSGTGVGEETQYF
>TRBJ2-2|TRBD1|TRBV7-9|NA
TGTTCCAGCAGCTGGGGGACAGCGAACACCGGGGAGCTGTTTTTT
CSSSWGTANTGELFF
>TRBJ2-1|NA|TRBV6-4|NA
TGTGCCAGCAGTGACCTGGGCGATGAGCAGTTCTTC
CASSDLGDEQFF
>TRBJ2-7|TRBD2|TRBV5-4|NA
TGTGCCAGCAGCTTTGCTTTTTCTGAGCGGGGGGCCTACGAGCAGTACTTC
CASSFAFSERGAYEQYF
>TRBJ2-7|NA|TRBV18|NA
TGTGCCAGCCGAAATACAGGGTCGGGGTTCGAGCAGTACTTC
CASRNTGSGFEQYF
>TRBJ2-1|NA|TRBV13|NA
TGTGCCAGCAGCTTAGGCGAAGGCGGGTCCAGCTCCTACAATGAGCAGTTCTTC
CASSLGEGGSSSYNEQFF
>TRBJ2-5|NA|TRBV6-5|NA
TGTGCCAGCAGCCACAGGGAAGGCGTGGAGACCCAGTACTTC
CASSHREGVETQYF
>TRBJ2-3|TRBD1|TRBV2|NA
TGTGCCAGCAGGTCAGGGGGCGACGTAGATACGCAGTATTTT
CASRSGGDVDTQYF
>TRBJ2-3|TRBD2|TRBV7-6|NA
TGTGCCAGCAGCCTAGGACTAGGGGATTCAGATACGCAGTATTTT
CASSLGLGDSDTQYF
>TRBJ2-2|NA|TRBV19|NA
TGTGCCAGTAGTATATCCCAGGGGAACACCGGGGAGCTGTTTTTT
CASSISQGNTGELFF
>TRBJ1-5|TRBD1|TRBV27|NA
TGTGCCAGCAGTGAAACCGGGACAGGGGTCAATCAGCCCCAGCATTTT
CASSETGTGVNQPQHF
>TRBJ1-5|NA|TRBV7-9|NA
TGTGCCAGCAGCTTATCCCGGAGGCCCCAGCATTTT
CASSLSRRPQHF
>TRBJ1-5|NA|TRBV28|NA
TGTGCCAGCAGTTATAAGAGGGCTAATCAGCCCCAGCATTTT
CASSYKRANQPQHF
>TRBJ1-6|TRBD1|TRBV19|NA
TGTGCCAGTAGTCCCAGAAGGACAGGAGGTAATTCACCCCTCCACTTT
CASSPRRTGGNSPLHF
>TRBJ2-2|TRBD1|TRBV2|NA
TGTGCCAGCAGTGACGGGACAGCCGGGGAGCTGTTTTTT
CASSDGTAGELFF
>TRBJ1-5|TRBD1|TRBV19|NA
TGTGCCAGTAGTAATGATGGACAGGGGAATCAGCCCCAGCATTTT
CASSNDGQGNQPQHF
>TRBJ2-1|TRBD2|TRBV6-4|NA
TGTGCCAGCAGCACCGGGACTAGCGGGTACAATGAGCAGTTCTTC
CASSTGTSGYNEQFF
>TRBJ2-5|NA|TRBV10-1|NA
TGCGCCAGCAGTGTTGGCGGAGCCGGAGAGACCCAGTACTTC
CASSVGGAGETQYF
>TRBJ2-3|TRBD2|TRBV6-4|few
TGTGCCAGCAGCCATACTAGCGGGGGCACAGATACGCAGTATTTT
CASSHTSGGTDTQYF
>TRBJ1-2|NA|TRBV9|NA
TGTGCCAGCAGCCCTGGGTCAGGCCACTATGGCTACACCTTC
CASSPGSGHYGYTF
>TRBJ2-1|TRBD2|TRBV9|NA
TGTGCCAGCAGCGTAGATGGGACTAGCGTGAATGAGCAGTTCTTC
CASSVDGTSVNEQFF